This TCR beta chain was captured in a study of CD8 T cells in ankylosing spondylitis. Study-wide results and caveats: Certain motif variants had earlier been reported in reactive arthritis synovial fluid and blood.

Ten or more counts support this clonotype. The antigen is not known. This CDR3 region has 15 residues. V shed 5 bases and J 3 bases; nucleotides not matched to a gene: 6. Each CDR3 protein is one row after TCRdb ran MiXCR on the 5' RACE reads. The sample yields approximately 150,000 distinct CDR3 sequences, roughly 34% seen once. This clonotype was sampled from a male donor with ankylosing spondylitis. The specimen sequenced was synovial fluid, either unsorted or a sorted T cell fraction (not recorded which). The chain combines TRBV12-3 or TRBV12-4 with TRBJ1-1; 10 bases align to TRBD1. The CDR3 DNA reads TGTGCCAGCAGTGCCGGGACAGGGGTGGACACTGAAGCTTTCTTT. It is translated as CASSAGTGVDTEAFF.